The source of this T cell receptor (beta chain) is a study of cytomegalovirus exposure and HLA in healthy donors. The count of this clone is one. It was with 60 Vbeta and 13 Jbeta primers that the PCR ran. The method was immunoSEQ multiplex PCR; TCRdb's version includes in-frame clones alone and lacks a portion of them. The profile shows about 99,000 clones, about 80% of them singletons. The ends were cut back, 2 bases at V and 7 bases at J, with 11 bases in the middle. CDR3 length equals 13 residues. Germline CDR1 LGHNT, CDR2 FRNRAP. The source of this sequence is a woman in her late teens or twenties in good health and CMV-seropositive. The sample consisted of PBMCs. J is TRBJ1-2 and V is TRBV12-5; D not certain. This chain's CDR3 is CASGLPPVRGYTF. In DNA, the CDR3 is TGTGCTAGTGGTTTGCCCCCGGTCCGTGGCTACACCTTC.